This T cell receptor beta chain was found in a study of T cell responses to AZD1222 COVID-19 vaccine. This CDR3 contains 14 residues. In germline, CDR1 is SGHTA, CDR2 FQGTGA. V dropped 1 base and J dropped 5; count of bases not matched to a gene: 4. Sequencing was performed with immunoSEQ multiplex PCR; in TCRdb, only in-frame clones are kept and a portion is missing. In the table there are about 88,000 clones, around 90% of which are singletons. The chain combines TRBV7-3 with TRBJ1-2; 7 bases line up with TRBD1. This sequence was found in an adult in good health. The sample consisted of peripheral blood, taken on day 0 of AZD1222 vaccination. The CDR3 reads CASSLNPGQYGYTF. CDR3 DNA sequence: TGTGCCAGCAGCTTAAACCCGGGACAGTATGGCTACACCTTC.